This T cell receptor beta chain was recovered during a study of spatial heterogeneity in lung cancer. In the study overall: On average, each unique TCR and UMI combination appeared more than ten times in raw reads. General study points: There was tracking of ubiquitous and regional nonsynonymous mutations by the respective counts of ubiquitous and regional expanded TCRs. Tumor mutation counts were tracked by expanded intratumoral alpha and beta TCR counts. Alpha chain coverage of tumor T cells was estimated at about 6.3%, and beta chain coverage at roughly 14%.

Germline V gives CDR1 SQVTM, CDR2 ANQGSEA. Deletions cut 7 bases from V and 0 bases from J, with 7 bases between. The CDR3 runs 12 residues. TCRdb reprocessed the 5' RACE reads with MiXCR, giving one entry per CDR3 protein. Of 15,000 to 20,000 distinct CDR3 sequences listed, 5% to 7.5% are singletons. This clonotype was seen many times. Its antigen is currently unknown. This beta chain was picked up by a library intended for alpha chains and is off target, so its count carries little meaning. Documented time point: sample taken at primary tumor resection. Whole RNA was taken from tumor, nontumor lung or frozen PBMC; it was then sequenced unsorted.

The source material was lung tumor tissue, sampled at surgery. The chain carries TRBV29-1 and TRBJ1-3; D gene uncertain. This TCR came from a male donor with early-stage non-small cell lung cancer. CDR3 sequence (DNA): TGCAGCGCCCGTTACTCTGGAAACACCATATATTTT. Translating it yields CSARYSGNTIYF. Full variable domain (rest looked up from reference TRBV29-1 and TRBJ1-3): SAVISQKPSRDICQRGTSLTIQCQVDSQVTMMFWYRQQPGQSLTLIATANQGSEATYESGFVIDKFPISRPNLTFSTLTVSNMSPEDSSIYLCSARYSGNTIYFGEGSWLTVV.